These 28 T cell receptor beta chains came from one sample sequenced in a study of blood T cell repertoires in COVID-19. Some clones are missing from TCRdb's copy, which holds only in-frame ones; the method was immunoSEQ multiplex PCR. The table shows around 150,000 clones, with around nine tenths occurring only once. The specimen sequenced was peripheral blood. These receptor sequences come from a man in his sixties with active or convalescent COVID-19.

The V gene is TRBV3-1 (or the pseudogene TRBV3-2), the J gene TRBJ1-4; D unresolved. Germline values: CDR1 LGHDT, CDR2 YNNKEL (reference sequence). V was trimmed by 4 bases and J by 10 bases, leaving 10 bases between them. The CDR3 loop spans 12 amino acids. CDR3 bases: TGTGCCAGCAGCCCTAATTCTGGAAAACTGTTTTTT. Protein: CASSPNSGKLFF.

The chain recombines TRBV15 with TRBJ1-2; possibly TRBD1 for D (5 bases). Germline V gene data show CDR1 as LNHNV and CDR2 as YYDKDF (reference sequence). The CDR3 extends over 14 amino acids. V lost 0 bases and J lost 7, with 12 bases in between. The CDR3 DNA sequence: TGTGCCACCAGCAGAGATGCGGCAGGGTTTGGCTACACCTTC. Translating gives CATSRDAAGFGYTF.

The chain links TRBV6-5 to TRBJ2-1, with a weak D call TRBD2 (6 bases). This CDR3 is built from 13 residues. Germline V gene sequence: CDR1 MNHEY, CDR2 SVGAGI. V lost 3 bases and J lost 8, with 11 bases in between. In DNA, the CDR3 is TGTGCCAGCAGTTATAGACGGGGGTATGAGCAGTTCTTC. It translates to CASSYRRGYEQFF.

The chain carries TRBV6-5 and TRBJ2-7, with D unclear. CDR3 length: 15 residues. V was cut by 2 bases and J by 0 bases, with 11 bases left in between. The germline gives CDR1 MNHEY, CDR2 SVGAGI. CDR3 loop: CASSYAEVRSYEQYF. The CDR3 DNA reads as TGTGCCAGCAGTTACGCAGAGGTACGCTCCTACGAGCAGTACTTC.

The chain couples TRBV11-1 to TRBJ1-1; D remains ambiguous. This CDR3 region has 14 residues. With 2 bases removed from V and 0 bases from J, the gap between germline ends came to 7 bases. The germline CDR1 and CDR2 sequences are SGHAT and FQDESV (reference sequence). The CDR3 protein is CASSLTEMNTEAFF. The CDR3 DNA is TGTGCCAGCAGCTTAACAGAAATGAACACTGAAGCTTTCTTT.

The chain uses TRBV11-3 and TRBJ2-1; 8 nucleotides line up with TRBD2. The CDR3 is 14 residues long. V shed 1 base and J 12 bases; nucleotides not matched to a gene: 8. Germline-derived CDR1 and CDR2 are SGHNT and YENEEA. The chain's CDR3 is CASSLVLVGLGQFF. The DNA of the CDR3 is TGTGCCAGCAGCTTAGTTTTGGTGGGACTAGGGCAGTTCTTC.

This chain links TRBV5-1 with TRBJ1-1, with 7 bases aligning to TRBD1. The CDR3 sequence is 13 residues long. Germline lookup yields CDR1 SGHRS and CDR2 YFSETQ. Trimming cost V 4 bases and J 5 bases; bases outside gene matches: 5. CDR3 in DNA: TGCGCCAGCAGCACGACAGGGTTAACTGAAGCTTTCTTT. Amino acids: CASSTTGLTEAFF.

This chain connects TRBV6-2 or TRBV6-3 to TRBJ2-1; D may be TRBD2 (6 bases). Trimming removed 2 bases from V and 0 bases from J, with 14 bases in between. This CDR3 spans 17 amino acids. Germline loops: CDR1 MNHEY, CDR2 SVGEGT. The CDR3 region is CASSYIRDLSSYNEQFF. In nucleotides, the CDR3 is TGTGCCAGCAGTTACATCCGGGACTTAAGCTCCTACAATGAGCAGTTCTTC.

This chain links TRBV27 with TRBJ1-4, with a tentative D call TRBD1 (6 bases). Trimming cost V 0 bases and J 1 base, with 6 bases left between them. This CDR3 has 15 amino acids. Germline V gene lookup returns CDR1 MNHEY and CDR2 SMNVEV (reference sequence). The CDR3 is CASSLSGGTNEKLFF. DNA of the CDR3: TGTGCCAGCAGTTTATCAGGGGGAACTAATGAAAAACTGTTTTTT.

The V call is TRBV5-6, the J call TRBJ2-5, with a tentative D call TRBD1 (5 bases). Germline V lookup: CDR1 SGHDT, CDR2 YYEEEE. Trimming stripped 1 base from V and 4 bases from J, with 14 bases between. This CDR3 region has 15 residues. The CDR3 coding sequence is TGTGCCAGCAGCTTGACAGGTGTCGCAAGAGAGACCCAGTACTTC. Its protein is CASSLTGVARETQYF.

The genes are TRBV14 and TRBJ2-7; TRBD2 matches at 14 bases. The germline CDR1 and CDR2 sequences are SGHDN and FVKESK. The CDR3 sequence is 18 residues long. Unmatched junction bases numbered 11, after V lost 5 bases and J lost 2 bases. The CDR3 DNA reads TGTGCCAGCAGCTCACGGGGACTAGCGGGAGTTGTCCCCTACGAGCAGTACTTC. As protein: CASSSRGLAGVVPYEQYF.

A few counts support this clone. This chain uses TRBV7-9 with TRBJ2-7; TRBD1 aligns across 7 bases. V gave up 5 bases and J gave up 2 bases; unmatched junction bases: 6. This CDR3 has 14 residues. Germline V CDR1 and CDR2: SEHNR, FQNEAQ (reference sequence). DNA for the CDR3: TGTGCCAGCAGCACGGGACAGCCACCCTACGAGCAGTACTTC. This sequence encodes CASSTGQPPYEQYF.

The rearrangement joins TRBV7-9 to TRBJ1-1; 7 nucleotides match TRBD1. The germline V gene encodes CDR1 SEHNR and CDR2 FQNEAQ (reference sequence). V lost 8 bases, J lost 3 bases, and 18 bases stayed unmatched. This CDR3 is built from 17 residues. The CDR3 reads CASSRNRGRIDDTEAFF. The CDR3 region has the DNA TGTGCCAGCTCCCGGAACAGGGGAAGAATTGATGACACTGAAGCTTTCTTT.

The gene calls are TRBV18 and TRBJ2-2, with D possibly being TRBD1 (6 bases). Germline V gives CDR1 KGHSH, CDR2 LQKENI. This CDR3 spans 17 amino acids. Trimming shortened V by 3 bases and J by 5 bases, and 19 bases separated the two germline ends. CDR3: CASSPSVGQGKTGELFF. As DNA, the CDR3 is TGTGCCAGCTCACCCTCCGTCGGGCAGGGGAAGACCGGGGAGCTGTTTTTT.

This clone was seen a few times. The chain carries TRBV5-1 and TRBJ1-5; tentative D call: TRBD1 (5 bases). The V gene lost 2 bases and the J gene lost 6 bases, with 12 bases spanning the gap. The germline CDR1 and CDR2 sequences are SGHRS and YFSETQ. This CDR3 is built from 14 residues. The CDR3 bases are TGCGCCAGCAGCTTAGACAGCCCCAGTCAGCCCCAGCATTTT. This sequence encodes CASSLDSPSQPQHF.

This chain joins TRBV5-8 and TRBJ2-5, with TRBD1 identical over 10 bases. The CDR3 consists of 17 residues. CDR1 SGHTS and CDR2 YDEGEE come from the germline V gene. Trimming at V came to 4 bases and at J to 2 bases, leaving 11 bases not matched to a gene. CDR3 DNA sequence: TGTGCCAGCAGCCCGGAGAGTAGGGACAGGGGTCAAGAGACCCAGTACTTC. Protein sequence: CASSPESRDRGQETQYF.

This clone was found once. The chain couples TRBV7-9 to TRBJ2-7; 8 positions agree with TRBD1. There are 15 residues in the CDR3. The ends lost 1 base at V and 4 bases at J; junction bases unmatched: 6. Germline CDR1 SEHNR, CDR2 FQNEAQ (reference sequence). CDR3 sequence: CASSLVNRGEYEQYF. The DNA for the CDR3 is TGTGCCAGCAGCTTAGTAAACAGGGGGGAGTACGAGCAGTACTTC.

The chain combines TRBV7-6 with TRBJ1-6; D may be TRBD1 (5 bases). This CDR3 is built from 15 residues. The germline V gene encodes CDR1 SGHVS and CDR2 FNYEAQ. V lost 2 bases and J lost 6, with 11 bases in between. In DNA, the CDR3 is TGTGCCAGCAGCTTATGGGGGGGGACTAATTCACCCCTCCACTTT. Its translation: CASSLWGGTNSPLHF. Variable domain in full (rest from reference TRBV7-6 and TRBJ1-6): GAGVSQSPRYKVTKRGQDVALRCDPISGHVSLYWYRQALGQGPEFLTYFNYEAQQDKSGLPNDRFSAERPEGSISTLTIQRTEQRDSAMYRCASSLWGGTNSPLHFGNGTRLTVT.

The J gene is TRBJ2-3, the V gene TRBV2; the match to TRBD2 covers 13 bases. The CDR3 length is 18 residues. V lost 6 bases to trimming and J lost 0 bases; unmatched junction nucleotides: 9. Germline loops: CDR1 SNHLY, CDR2 FYNNEI. In DNA, the CDR3 is TGTGCCAGCAGGGGACTAGCGGGGACATATCTGAGCACAGATACGCAGTATTTT. Its translation: CASRGLAGTYLSTDTQYF.

V usage is TRBV19 and J usage is TRBJ2-3; 14 bases are a match to TRBD2. Looked up from germline, CDR1 is LNHDA and CDR2 is SQIVND (reference sequence). V gave up 4 bases and J gave up 3 bases; unmatched junction bases: 6. CDR3 size: 17 residues. CDR3 DNA: TGTGCCAGTAGTACGAGGACTAGCGGGGGGTTGACAGATACGCAGTATTTT. Protein: CASSTRTSGGLTDTQYF. Filled out from reference TRBV19 and TRBJ2-3, the complete variable domain reads DGGITQSPKYLFRKEGQNVTLSCEQNLNHDAMYWYRQDPGQGLRLIYYSQIVNDFQKGDIAEGYSVSREKKESFPLTVTSAQKNPTAFYLCASSTRTSGGLTDTQYFGPGTRLTVL.

V and J are TRBV27 and TRBJ1-1, with 8 nucleotides matching TRBD1. CDR3 length: 17 residues. The V gene end was trimmed by 5 bases and the J gene end by 0 bases; junction bases not matched to a gene: 11. CDR1 is MNHEY and CDR2 is SMNVEV in the germline V gene (reference sequence). CDR3 nucleotides: TGTGCCAGCAGTGCAAGGACAGGGTCTGTGGTGAACACTGAAGCTTTCTTT. Its protein product is CASSARTGSVVNTEAFF.

The chain joins TRBV3-1 (or the pseudogene TRBV3-2) to TRBJ1-1; no clear D gene. Germline V gene sequence: CDR1 LGHDT, CDR2 YNNKEL (reference sequence). The CDR3 runs 13 residues. V lost 3 bases, J lost 2 bases, and 7 bases lay in between. DNA for the CDR3: TGTGCCAGCAGCCAGCAGGTAAACACTGAAGCTTTCTTT. Amino acids: CASSQQVNTEAFF.

The V gene is TRBV6-5, the J gene TRBJ2-2; D is possibly TRBD1 (5 bases). The CDR3 totals 15 residues. The V gene lost 4 bases and the J gene lost 2 bases, with 11 bases spanning the gap. Germline-derived CDR1 and CDR2 are MNHEY and SVGAGI. The CDR3 loop is CASSFRQTNTGELFF. CDR3 DNA: TGTGCCAGCAGTTTCCGACAGACCAACACCGGGGAGCTGTTTTTT.

The chain is built from TRBV3-1 (or the pseudogene TRBV3-2) and TRBJ2-5, with 7 nucleotides matching TRBD2. This CDR3 contains 15 residues. The V segment lost 2 bases and the J segment 6 bases; nucleotides outside the gene matches: 9. Germline CDR1 and CDR2: LGHDT and YNNKEL (reference sequence). The CDR3 DNA follows: TGTGCCAGCAGCCAATACACTAGCGATTTAAAGACCCAGTACTTC. Translating it yields CASSQYTSDLKTQYF.

The V gene is TRBV14, the J gene TRBJ2-3; D remains ambiguous. CDR1 is SGHDN and CDR2 is FVKESK in the germline V gene. Trimming took off 1 base at V and 12 bases at J, with 14 bases between the two ends. The length of the CDR3 is 13 residues. The CDR3 bases are TGTGCCAGCAGCCAAGGCTTAATAACGAGTCAGTATTTT. It codes for CASSQGLITSQYF.

This sequence joins TRBV11-2 and TRBJ2-3; TRBD2 aligns across 10 bases. Trimming cost V 2 bases and J 3 bases; bases outside gene matches: 11. CDR3 length: 18 amino acids. Germline assignment: CDR1 SGHAT and CDR2 FQNNGV. The CDR3, as DNA: TGTGCCAGCAGCTTACGGTCCAGCGGGGGGGCTGTAACAGATACGCAGTATTTT. Protein sequence: CASSLRSSGGAVTDTQYF.

The chain has TRBV10-3 and TRBJ2-5; the match to TRBD2 covers 8 bases. This CDR3 comprises 20 residues. Germline V gene sequence: CDR1 ENHRY, CDR2 SYGVKD. Trimming took 0 bases from V and 9 from J; bases not matched to a gene: 24. CDR3 bases: TGTGCCATCAGTGAGTCGACTCGGGGGGGAAACCACCTTGGATTGTCGGCCCAGTACTTC. It is translated as CAISESTRGGNHLGLSAQYF.

The chain carries TRBV2 and TRBJ1-6; D remains unclear. V lost 4 bases and J 5 bases, leaving 12 bases between the germline ends. The V gene's germline CDR1 is SNHLY and CDR2 FYNNEI. The CDR3 contains 15 residues. The chain's CDR3 is CASSVWGGNNSPLHF. The CDR3 DNA follows: TGTGCCAGCAGTGTGTGGGGAGGGAATAATTCACCCCTCCACTTT.